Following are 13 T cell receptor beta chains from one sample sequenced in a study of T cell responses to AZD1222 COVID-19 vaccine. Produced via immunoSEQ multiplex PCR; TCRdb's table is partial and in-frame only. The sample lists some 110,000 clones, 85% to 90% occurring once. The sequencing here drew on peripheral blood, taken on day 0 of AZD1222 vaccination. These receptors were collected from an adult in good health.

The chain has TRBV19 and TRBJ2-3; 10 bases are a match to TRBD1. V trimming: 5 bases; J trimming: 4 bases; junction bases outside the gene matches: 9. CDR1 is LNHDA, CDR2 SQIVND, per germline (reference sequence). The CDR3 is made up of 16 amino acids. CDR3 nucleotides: TGTGCCAGTAGTCCCCCCGACAGGGGGCATGCAGATACGCAGTATTTT. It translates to CASSPPDRGHADTQYF.

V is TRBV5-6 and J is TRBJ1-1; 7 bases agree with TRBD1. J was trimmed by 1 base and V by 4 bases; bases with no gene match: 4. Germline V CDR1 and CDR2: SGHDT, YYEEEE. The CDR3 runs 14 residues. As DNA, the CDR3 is TGTGCCAGCAGCCCCCGGACAGGGAACACTGAAGCTTTCTTT. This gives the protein CASSPRTGNTEAFF.

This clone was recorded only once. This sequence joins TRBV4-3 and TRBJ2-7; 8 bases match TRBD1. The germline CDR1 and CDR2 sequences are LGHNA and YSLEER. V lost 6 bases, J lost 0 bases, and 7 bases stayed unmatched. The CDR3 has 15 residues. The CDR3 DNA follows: TGCGCCAGCAGTCTCTCCGGGACAGGCTCCTACGAGCAGTACTTC. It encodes CASSLSGTGSYEQYF.

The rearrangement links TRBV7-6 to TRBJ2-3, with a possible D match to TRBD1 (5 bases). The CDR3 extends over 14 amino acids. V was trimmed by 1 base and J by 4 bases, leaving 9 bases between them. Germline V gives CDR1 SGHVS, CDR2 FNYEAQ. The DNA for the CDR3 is TGTGCCAGCAGCTTAGTTTTAGGGGCAGATACGCAGTATTTT. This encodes CASSLVLGADTQYF.

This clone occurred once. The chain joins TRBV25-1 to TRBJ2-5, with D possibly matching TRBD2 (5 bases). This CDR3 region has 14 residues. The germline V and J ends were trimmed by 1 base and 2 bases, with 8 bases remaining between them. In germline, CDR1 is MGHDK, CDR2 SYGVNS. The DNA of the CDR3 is TGTGCCAGCAGTGAATGGAAGCGGCAAGAGACCCAGTACTTC. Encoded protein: CASSEWKRQETQYF.

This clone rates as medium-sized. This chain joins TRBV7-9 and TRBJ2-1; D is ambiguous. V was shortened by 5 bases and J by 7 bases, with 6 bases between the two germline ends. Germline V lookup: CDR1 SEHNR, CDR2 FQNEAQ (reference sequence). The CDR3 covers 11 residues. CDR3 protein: CASSRLNEQFF. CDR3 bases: TGTGCCAGCAGCCGACTTAATGAGCAGTTCTTC.

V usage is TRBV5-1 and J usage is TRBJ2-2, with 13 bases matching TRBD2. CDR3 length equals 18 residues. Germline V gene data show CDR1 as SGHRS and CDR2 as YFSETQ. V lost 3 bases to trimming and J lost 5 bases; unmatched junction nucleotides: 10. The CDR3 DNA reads TGCGCCAGCAGCTGGGGACCAACGGGACTAGCGGGGACCGGGGAGCTGTTTTTT. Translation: CASSWGPTGLAGTGELFF.

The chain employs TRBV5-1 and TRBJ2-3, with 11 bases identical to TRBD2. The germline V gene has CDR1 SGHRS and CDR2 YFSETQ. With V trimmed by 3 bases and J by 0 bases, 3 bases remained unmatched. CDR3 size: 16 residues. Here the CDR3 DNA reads TGCGCCAGCAGCTGGGGGACTAGCGGTAGCACAGATACGCAGTATTTT. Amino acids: CASSWGTSGSTDTQYF.

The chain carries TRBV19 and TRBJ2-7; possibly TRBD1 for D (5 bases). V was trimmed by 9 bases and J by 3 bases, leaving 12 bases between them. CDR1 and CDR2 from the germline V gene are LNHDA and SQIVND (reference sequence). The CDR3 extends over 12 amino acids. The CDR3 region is CASRPGNYEQYF. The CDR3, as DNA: TGTGCCAGCAGACCAGGGAACTACGAGCAGTACTTC.

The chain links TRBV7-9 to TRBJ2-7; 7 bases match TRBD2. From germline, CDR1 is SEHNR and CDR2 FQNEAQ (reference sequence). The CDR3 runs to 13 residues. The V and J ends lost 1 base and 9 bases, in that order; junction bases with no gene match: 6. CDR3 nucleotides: TGTGCCAGCAGCTTAGGGCTAGCGGAAGGGCAGTACTTC. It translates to CASSLGLAEGQYF.

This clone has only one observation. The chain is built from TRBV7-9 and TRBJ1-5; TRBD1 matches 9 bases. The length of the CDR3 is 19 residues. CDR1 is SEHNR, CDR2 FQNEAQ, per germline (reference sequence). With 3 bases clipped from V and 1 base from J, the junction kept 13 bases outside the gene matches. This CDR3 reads CASSFRDREFKRSNQPQHF. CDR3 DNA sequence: TGTGCCAGCAGCTTCCGGGACAGGGAATTTAAGAGGAGCAATCAGCCCCAGCATTTT. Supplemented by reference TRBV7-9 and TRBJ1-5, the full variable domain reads DTGVSQNPRHKITKRGQNVTFRCDPISEHNRLYWYRQTLGQGPEFLTYFQNEAQLEKSRLLSDRFSAERPKGSFSTLEIQRTEQGDSAMYLCASSFRDREFKRSNQPQHFGDGTRLSIL.

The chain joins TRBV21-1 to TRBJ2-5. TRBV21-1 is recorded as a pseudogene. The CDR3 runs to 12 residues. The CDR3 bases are TGTGCCAGCAAGGAAGAACATGAGACCCAGTACTTC. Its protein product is CASKEEHETQYF.

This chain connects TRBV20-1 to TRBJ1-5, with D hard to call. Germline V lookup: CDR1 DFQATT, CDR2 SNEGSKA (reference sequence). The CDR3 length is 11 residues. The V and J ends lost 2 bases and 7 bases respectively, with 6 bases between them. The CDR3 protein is CSARRQQPQHF. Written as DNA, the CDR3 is TGCAGTGCTAGACGTCAACAGCCCCAGCATTTT.